A single sample is the source of the 32 T cell receptor beta chains below, sequenced in a study of T cells expressing NK-cell markers. Each CDR3 protein gets one entry in TCRdb, which reprocessed the 5' RACE reads and gives no DNA. The table lists some 450,000 distinct CDR3 sequences, with 6% to 8% in the top ten. Sequencing was done on a sample of blood T cells: a sorted CD56 or NKG2C T cell subset, CD4+ or CD8+ T cells, or bulk PBMC T cells (not recorded which). The source of these receptors is a woman aged 18 to 69 in good health.

This chain connects TRBV13 to TRBJ1-2. Germline V gene data show CDR1 as PRHDT and CDR2 as FYEKMQ (reference sequence). The CDR3 extends over 13 amino acids. CDR3 region: CASSSWSDYGYTF.

The chain has TRBV18 and TRBJ2-5; lacking DNA, the TRBD2 call made by TCRdb goes unchecked. This CDR3 spans 14 amino acids. The germline V gene encodes CDR1 KGHSH and CDR2 LQKENI. The CDR3 here is CASSLSGRRETQYF.

The chain carries TRBV20-1 and TRBJ2-7. From germline, CDR1 is DFQATT and CDR2 SNEGSKA (reference sequence). There are 13 residues in the CDR3. The CDR3 region is CSATGQGTYEQYF.

The chain links TRBV20-1 to TRBJ2-3; TCRdb's D call, TRBD1, is unchecked because there is no DNA. CDR1 and CDR2 (germline): DFQATT, SNEGSKA (reference sequence). The CDR3 length is 12 residues. CDR3 residues: CSAIQTANTQYF.

V usage is TRBV29-1 and J usage is TRBJ2-1; TCRdb lists TRBD1, though no DNA is available to test this call. CDR1 and CDR2 (germline): SQVTM, ANQGSEA. This CDR3 contains 13 residues. The CDR3 sequence is CSVVFGNYNEQFF.

V and J are TRBV7-6 and TRBJ2-2; TCRdb's D gene call, TRBD2, goes unchecked for lack of DNA. Germline V gene sequence: CDR1 SGHVS, CDR2 FNYEAQ. This CDR3 spans 17 amino acids. The CDR3 loop is CASSLTPGTSYTGELFF.

The CDR3 sequence is CASSRTDWGSPLHF. This rearrangement joins TRBV7-9 to TRBJ1-6; the D call of TRBD1 rests on TCRdb alone, since no DNA is present to check it. This CDR3 is 14 amino acids long. Germline assignment: CDR1 SEHNR and CDR2 FQNEAQ (reference sequence).

The CDR3 reads CATNPGTSGGNEQFF. The rearrangement joins TRBV24-1 to TRBJ2-1; TCRdb picks TRBD2, but there is no DNA to check that call. Germline CDR1 is KGHDR and CDR2 is SFDVKD. The CDR3 is 15 amino acids.

The V gene is TRBV18, the J gene TRBJ2-7; TCRdb gives TRBD1 as the D gene, but with no DNA this cannot be confirmed. The V gene's germline CDR1 is KGHSH and CDR2 LQKENI. CDR3 length: 14 amino acids. This CDR3 is CASSGGDPLYEQYF.

V is TRBV4-3 and J is TRBJ2-7. CDR1 is LGHNA, CDR2 YSLEER, per germline. This CDR3 is 16 amino acids long. CDR3 in amino acids: CASSQRLGSRYAEQYF.

This chain joins TRBV6-2 or TRBV6-3 and TRBJ2-7; checking the TCRdb D call of TRBD2 is not possible without DNA. Germline assignment: CDR1 MNHEY and CDR2 SVGEGT. The CDR3 totals 21 residues. The CDR3 region is CASSTRTGMRTSGLRLYEQYF.

The J gene is TRBJ1-1, the V gene TRBV6-5; TCRdb's D call, TRBD1, is unchecked because there is no DNA. This CDR3 contains 11 residues. CDR1 is MNHEY and CDR2 is SVGAGI in the germline V gene. The CDR3: CASRLGVAAFF.

V usage is TRBV19 and J usage is TRBJ2-7; TCRdb's assignment of TRBD1 cannot be checked, as there is no DNA. Germline loops: CDR1 LNHDA, CDR2 SQIVND (reference sequence). This CDR3 region has 14 residues. CDR3 sequence: CASKGSHGTYEQYF.

V is TRBV5-4 and J is TRBJ2-7; TCRdb calls TRBD2, which cannot be checked without DNA. From germline, CDR1 is SGHNT and CDR2 YYREEE (reference sequence). The length of the CDR3 is 12 residues. This CDR3 is CASNPQGHEQYF.

The chain recombines TRBV7-9 with TRBJ1-1. The CDR3 length is 14 residues. From germline, CDR1 is SEHNR and CDR2 FQNEAQ (reference sequence). CDR3 region: CASSLPAGRDEAFF. The full variable domain, its missing parts supplied by reference TRBV7-9 and TRBJ1-1, is DTGVSQNPRHKITKRGQNVTFRCDPISEHNRLYWYRQTLGQGPEFLTYFQNEAQLEKSRLLSDRFSAERPKGSFSTLEIQRTEQGDSAMYLCASSLPAGRDEAFFGQGTRLTVV.

The rearrangement links TRBV29-1 to TRBJ2-3; TCRdb returns TRBD2, unconfirmable since there is no DNA. Germline V gives CDR1 SQVTM, CDR2 ANQGSEA. The CDR3 is 13 amino acids. The CDR3 spells CSVERGGTDTQYF.

The genes are TRBV4-3 and TRBJ2-1; TCRdb's D call of TRBD1 is untestable without DNA. CDR1 is LGHNA and CDR2 is YSLEER in the germline V gene. The CDR3 has 17 amino acids. The CDR3 sequence: CASSQSLGQGWGNEQFF.

This chain uses TRBV5-1 with TRBJ1-2; the TCRdb call, TRBD1, lacks DNA for checking. The germline V gene has CDR1 SGHRS and CDR2 YFSETQ. The CDR3 loop spans 14 amino acids. The chain's CDR3 is CASSLAGHSCGYTF.

This chain joins TRBV4-3 and TRBJ1-6. Looked up from germline, CDR1 is LGHNA and CDR2 is YSLEER. The CDR3 sequence is 15 residues long. The CDR3 region is CASSQEEGRDSPLHF.

Here the CDR3 reads CSARDGGQGSGPQHF. This chain joins TRBV20-1 and TRBJ1-5; the D gene TCRdb calls, TRBD1, cannot be checked with no DNA. The CDR3 is 15 residues long. Per germline, CDR1 DFQATT and CDR2 SNEGSKA (reference sequence).

The rearrangement joins TRBV7-2 to TRBJ1-3. This CDR3 region has 15 residues. Germline CDR1 reads SGHTA; CDR2 reads FQGNSA. The CDR3 sequence is CASSDGPSSGNTIYF.

The chain's CDR3 is CASSQEYRGNQPQHF. The chain carries TRBV4-3 and TRBJ1-5; TCRdb indicates TRBD1, and absent DNA this call remains unverified. This CDR3 is 15 amino acids long. Germline CDR1 is LGHNA and CDR2 is YSLEER.

CDR3 region: CASRSPDGFTDTQYF. The chain combines TRBV12-3 or TRBV12-4 with TRBJ2-3. The CDR3 length is 15 residues.

The CDR3 protein is CASSPLTGVTEAFF. The chain is built from TRBV18 and TRBJ1-1; checking the TCRdb D call of TRBD1 is not possible without DNA. Germline V CDR1 and CDR2: KGHSH, LQKENI. There are 14 residues in the CDR3.

The chain combines TRBV7-9 with TRBJ2-7; TCRdb's D gene call, TRBD2, goes unchecked for lack of DNA. The germline CDR1 and CDR2 sequences are SEHNR and FQNEAQ (reference sequence). This CDR3 contains 14 residues. The CDR3 region is CASSMTSGYYEQYF.

The chain joins TRBV7-3 to TRBJ2-3. The germline V gene encodes CDR1 SGHTA and CDR2 FQGTGA. This CDR3 spans 14 amino acids. This CDR3 is CASSSTTSADTQYF.

The chain links TRBV7-9 to TRBJ2-7. The germline V gene has CDR1 SEHNR and CDR2 FQNEAQ (reference sequence). The length of the CDR3 is 15 residues. The CDR3 protein is CASSPGRGALYEQYF.

V and J are TRBV3-1 and TRBJ2-4. Germline V gene lookup returns CDR1 LGHDT and CDR2 YNNKEL (reference sequence). The CDR3 loop spans 15 amino acids. The CDR3 sequence is CASSLDTLAKNIQYF.

The V and J genes are TRBV20-1 and TRBJ2-6; TCRdb names TRBD1, which stays unverified in the absence of DNA. The CDR3 length is 14 residues. From germline, CDR1 is DFQATT and CDR2 SNEGSKA (reference sequence). CDR3 sequence reads: CSAPPLTGANVLTF.

The rearrangement joins TRBV6-2 or TRBV6-3 to TRBJ2-5; with no DNA, the TCRdb D assignment of TRBD1 cannot be verified. The CDR3 extends over 15 amino acids. Germline assignment: CDR1 MNHEY and CDR2 SVGEGT. The CDR3 reads CASSRATAQQETQYF.

V is TRBV27 and J is TRBJ2-7. CDR1 is MNHEY, CDR2 SMNVEV, per germline (reference sequence). CDR3 length equals 13 residues. CDR3 residues: CASSRQSSYEQYF.

This chain connects TRBV5-6 to TRBJ1-6. Germline assignment: CDR1 SGHDT and CDR2 YYEEEE. The CDR3 runs 15 residues. CDR3 amino acids: CASSLGQAPNSPLHF.